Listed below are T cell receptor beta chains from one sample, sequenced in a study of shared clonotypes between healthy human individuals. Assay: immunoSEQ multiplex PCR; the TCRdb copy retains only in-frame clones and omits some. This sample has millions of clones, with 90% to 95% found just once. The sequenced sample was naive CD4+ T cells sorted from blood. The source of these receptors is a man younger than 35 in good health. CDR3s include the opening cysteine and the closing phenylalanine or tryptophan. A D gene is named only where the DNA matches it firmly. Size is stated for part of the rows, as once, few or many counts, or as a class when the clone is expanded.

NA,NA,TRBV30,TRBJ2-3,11,TGTGCCTGGAGTAGATCCGATACGCAGTATTTT,CAWSRSDTQYF
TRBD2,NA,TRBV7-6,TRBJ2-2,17,TGTGCCAGCAGCAATAGCGGGAGGCCCTCGAACACCGGGGAGCTGTTTTTT,CASSNSGRPSNTGELFF
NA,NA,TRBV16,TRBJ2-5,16,TGTGCCAGCAGCCAATATGAGACAGCCCCCCGGGAGACCCAGTACTTC,CASSQYETAPRETQYF
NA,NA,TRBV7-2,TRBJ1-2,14,TGTGCCAGCAGCTTGGCGACAGTTAACTATGGCTACACCTTC,CASSLATVNYGYTF
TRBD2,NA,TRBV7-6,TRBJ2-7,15,TGTGCCAGCAGCCCTGGACAGCGGGAGGGCTACGAGCAGTACTTC,CASSPGQREGYEQYF
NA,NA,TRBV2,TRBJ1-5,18,TGTGCCAGCAGTGAAGCGCCCCACCTTACAGGCGCGAGGGAGCCCCAGCATTTT,CASSEAPHLTGAREPQHF
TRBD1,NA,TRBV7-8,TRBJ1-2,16,TGTGCCAGCAGCTTAGCGCTAGGGACAGGGCCCTATGGCTACACCTTC,CASSLALGTGPYGYTF
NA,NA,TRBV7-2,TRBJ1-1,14,TGTGCCAGCAGCGAGGTCCTCGGGGTAACTGAAGCTTTCTTT,CASSEVLGVTEAFF
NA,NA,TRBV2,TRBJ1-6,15,TGTGCCAGCAGTGAGACAGGCGAGTTTAATTCACCCCTCCACTTT,CASSETGEFNSPLHF
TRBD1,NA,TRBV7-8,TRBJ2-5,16,TGTGCCAGCAGCTCCGACTTGACAGGGGCGAGCGAGACCCAGTACTTC,CASSSDLTGASETQYF
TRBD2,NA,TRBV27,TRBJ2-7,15,TGTGCCAGCAGTTTAAGGTGGACTAGCGGGTACGAGCAGTACTTC,CASSLRWTSGYEQYF
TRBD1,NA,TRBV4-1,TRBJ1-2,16,TGCGCCAGCAGCCTAACACTCTCAGGGGGCTGGTATGGCTACACCTTC,CASSLTLSGGWYGYTF
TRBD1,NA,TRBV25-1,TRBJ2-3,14,TGTGCCAGCAGTGTACGGACAGGGCTAGATACGCAGTATTTT,CASSVRTGLDTQYF
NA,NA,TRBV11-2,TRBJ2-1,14,TGTGCCAGCAGCTTAGCCAGGGAATACAATGAGCAGTTCTTC,CASSLAREYNEQFF
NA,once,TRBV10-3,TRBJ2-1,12,TGTGCCATCAGTCCACTAGCAGGTGAGCAGTTCTTC,CAISPLAGEQFF
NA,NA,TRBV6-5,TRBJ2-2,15,TGTGCCAGCAAGTGGGACACTACGAACACCGGGGAGCTGTTTTTT,CASKWDTTNTGELFF
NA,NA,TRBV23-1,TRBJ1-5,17,TGCGCCAGCAGTCAATCAGCCGGGCCTCGGAGCAATCAGCCCCAGCATTTT,CASSQSAGPRSNQPQHF
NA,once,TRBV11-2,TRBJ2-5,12,TGTGCCAGCAGCATGTACCAAGAGACCCAGTACTTC,CASSMYQETQYF
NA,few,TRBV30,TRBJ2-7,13,TGTGCCTGGAGTGTTTCGGCCGGCTACGAGCAGTACTTC,CAWSVSAGYEQYF
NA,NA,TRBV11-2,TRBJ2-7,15,TGTGCCAGCAGCTTAGATCATCTGGGGACCTACGAGCAGTACTTC,CASSLDHLGTYEQYF
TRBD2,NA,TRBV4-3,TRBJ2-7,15,TGCGCCAGCAGCCAAGCGGGGACTAGCGAGTACGAGCAGTACTTC,CASSQAGTSEYEQYF
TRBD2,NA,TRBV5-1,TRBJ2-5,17,TGCGCCAGCAGCCCGACTAGCGGGGGGCCTCACCAAGAGACCCAGTACTTC,CASSPTSGGPHQETQYF
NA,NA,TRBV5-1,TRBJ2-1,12,TGCGCCAGCAGCTTGCCGTTGGATGAGCAGTTCTTC,CASSLPLDEQFF
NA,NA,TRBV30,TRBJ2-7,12,TGTGCCTGGAGTGCCAACAGAAACGAGCAGTACTTC,CAWSANRNEQYF